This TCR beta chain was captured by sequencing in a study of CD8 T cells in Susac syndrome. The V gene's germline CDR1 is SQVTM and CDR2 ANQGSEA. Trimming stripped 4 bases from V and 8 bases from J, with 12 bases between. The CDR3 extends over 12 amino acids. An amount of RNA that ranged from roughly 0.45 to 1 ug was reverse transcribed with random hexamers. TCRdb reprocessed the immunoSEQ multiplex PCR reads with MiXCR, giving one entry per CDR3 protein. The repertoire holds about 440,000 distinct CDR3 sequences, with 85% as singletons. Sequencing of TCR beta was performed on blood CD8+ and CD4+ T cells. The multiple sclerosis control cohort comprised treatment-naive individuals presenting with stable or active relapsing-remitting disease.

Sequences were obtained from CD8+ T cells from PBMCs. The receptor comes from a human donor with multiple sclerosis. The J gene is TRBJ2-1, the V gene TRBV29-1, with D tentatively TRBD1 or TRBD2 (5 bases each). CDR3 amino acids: CSVGDQVDEQFF. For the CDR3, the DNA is TGCAGCGTTGGGGACCAAGTCGATGAGCAGTTCTTC.